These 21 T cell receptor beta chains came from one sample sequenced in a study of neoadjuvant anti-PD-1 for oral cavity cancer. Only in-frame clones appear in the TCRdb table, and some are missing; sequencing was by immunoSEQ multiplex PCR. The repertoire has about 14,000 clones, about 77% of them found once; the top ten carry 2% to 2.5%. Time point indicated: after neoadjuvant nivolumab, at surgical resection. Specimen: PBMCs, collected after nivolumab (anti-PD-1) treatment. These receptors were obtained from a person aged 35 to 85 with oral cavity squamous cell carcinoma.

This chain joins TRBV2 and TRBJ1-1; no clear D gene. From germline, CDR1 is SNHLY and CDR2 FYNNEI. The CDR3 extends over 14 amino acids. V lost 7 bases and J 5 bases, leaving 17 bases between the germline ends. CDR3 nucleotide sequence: TGTGCCAGCATGACCGACCTGGAAAGAACTGAAGCTTTCTTT. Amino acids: CASMTDLERTEAFF.

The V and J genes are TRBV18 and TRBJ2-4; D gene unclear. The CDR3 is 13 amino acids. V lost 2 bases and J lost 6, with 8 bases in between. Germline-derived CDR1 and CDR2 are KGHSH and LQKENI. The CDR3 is CASSPSLGNIQYF. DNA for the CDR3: TGTGCCAGCTCACCATCTTTGGGAAACATTCAGTACTTC.

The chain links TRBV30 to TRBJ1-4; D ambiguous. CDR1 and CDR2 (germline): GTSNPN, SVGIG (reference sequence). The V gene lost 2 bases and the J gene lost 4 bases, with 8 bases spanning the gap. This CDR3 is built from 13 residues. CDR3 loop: CAWSRGINEKLFF. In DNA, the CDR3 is TGTGCCTGGAGTCGTGGAATTAATGAAAAACTGTTTTTT.

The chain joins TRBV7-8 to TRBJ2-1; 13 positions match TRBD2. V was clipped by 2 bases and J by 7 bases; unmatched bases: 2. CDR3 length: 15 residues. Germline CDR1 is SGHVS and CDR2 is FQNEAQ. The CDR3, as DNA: TGTGCCAGCAGCTTACGGACTAGCGGGGGAAATGAGCAGTTCTTC. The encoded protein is CASSLRTSGGNEQFF.

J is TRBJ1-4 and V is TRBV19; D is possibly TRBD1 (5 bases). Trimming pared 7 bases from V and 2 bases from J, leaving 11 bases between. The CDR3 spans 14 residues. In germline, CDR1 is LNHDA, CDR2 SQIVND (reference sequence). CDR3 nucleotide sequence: TGTGCCAGTAAGCAGGACACGACTAATGAAAAACTGTTTTTT. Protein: CASKQDTTNEKLFF. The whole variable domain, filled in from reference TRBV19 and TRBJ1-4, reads DGGITQSPKYLFRKEGQNVTLSCEQNLNHDAMYWYRQDPGQGLRLIYYSQIVNDFQKGDIAEGYSVSREKKESFPLTVTSAQKNPTAFYLCASKQDTTNEKLFFGSGTQLSVL.

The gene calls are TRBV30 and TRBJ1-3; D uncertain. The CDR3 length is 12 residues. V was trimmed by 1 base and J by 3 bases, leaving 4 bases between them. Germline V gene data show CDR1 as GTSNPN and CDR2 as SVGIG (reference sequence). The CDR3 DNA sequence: TGTGCCTGGAGTGAATTTGGAAACACCATATATTTT. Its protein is CAWSEFGNTIYF. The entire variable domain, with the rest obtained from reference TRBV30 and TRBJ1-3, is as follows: SQTIHQWPATLVQPVGSPLSLECTVEGTSNPNLYWYRQAAGRGLQLLFYSVGIGQISSEVPQNLSASRPQDRQFILSSKKLLLSDSGFYLCAWSEFGNTIYFGEGSWLTVV.

Here the CDR3 reads CASSSGTALYGYTF. The CDR3 region has the DNA TGTGCCAGCAGTAGTGGGACAGCCCTCTATGGCTACACCTTC. This rearrangement joins TRBV28 to TRBJ1-2; 7 bases line up with TRBD1. The J segment lost 4 bases and the V segment lost 5 bases, leaving 7 bases of the junction unmatched. The CDR3 runs to 14 residues. The germline V gene has CDR1 MDHEN and CDR2 SYDVKM.

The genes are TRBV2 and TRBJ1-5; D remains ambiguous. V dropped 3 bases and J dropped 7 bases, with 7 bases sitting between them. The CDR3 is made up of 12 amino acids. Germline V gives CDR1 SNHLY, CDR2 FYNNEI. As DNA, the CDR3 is TGTGCCAGCAGTGATAGGTGGCAGCCCCAGCATTTT. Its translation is CASSDRWQPQHF.

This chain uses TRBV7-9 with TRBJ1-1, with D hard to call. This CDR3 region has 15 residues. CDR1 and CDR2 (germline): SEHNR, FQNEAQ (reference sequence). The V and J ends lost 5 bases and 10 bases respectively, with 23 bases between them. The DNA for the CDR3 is TGTGCCAGCAGCCGCCTCTGGAATTTAGGTCGACGAGCTTTCTTT. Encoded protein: CASSRLWNLGRRAFF. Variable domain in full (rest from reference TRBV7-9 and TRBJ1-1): DTGVSQNPRHKITKRGQNVTFRCDPISEHNRLYWYRQTLGQGPEFLTYFQNEAQLEKSRLLSDRFSAERPKGSFSTLEIQRTEQGDSAMYLCASSRLWNLGRRAFFGQGTRLTVV.

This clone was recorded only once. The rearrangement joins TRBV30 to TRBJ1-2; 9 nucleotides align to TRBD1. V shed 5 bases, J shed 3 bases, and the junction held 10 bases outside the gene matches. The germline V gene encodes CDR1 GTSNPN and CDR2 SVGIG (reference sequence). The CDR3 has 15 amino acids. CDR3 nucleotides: TGTGCCTGGGGGAGAAGGGACAGGGCACACTATGGCTACACCTTC. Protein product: CAWGRRDRAHYGYTF.

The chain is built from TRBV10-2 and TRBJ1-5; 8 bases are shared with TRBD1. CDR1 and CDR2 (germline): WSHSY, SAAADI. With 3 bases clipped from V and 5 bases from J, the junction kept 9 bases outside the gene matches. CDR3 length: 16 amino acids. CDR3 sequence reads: CASSDPRRGRDQPQHF. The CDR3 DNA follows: TGCGCCAGCAGTGACCCCCGCAGGGGGCGGGATCAGCCCCAGCATTTT.

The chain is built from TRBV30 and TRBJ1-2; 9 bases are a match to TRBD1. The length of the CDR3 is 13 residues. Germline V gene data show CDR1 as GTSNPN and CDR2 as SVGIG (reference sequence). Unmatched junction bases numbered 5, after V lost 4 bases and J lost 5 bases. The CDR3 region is CAWTTGGAYGYTF. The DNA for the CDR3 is TGTGCCTGGACGACAGGGGGAGCTTATGGCTACACCTTC.

CDR3 sequence (DNA): TGTGCCAGCAGCCGGGGACAAGATGGAAACACCATATATTTT. This encodes CASSRGQDGNTIYF. This chain connects TRBV14 to TRBJ1-3, with a possible D match to TRBD1 (6 bases). The CDR3 sequence is 14 residues long. Germline values: CDR1 SGHDN, CDR2 FVKESK. The germline V and J ends were trimmed by 4 bases and 3 bases, with 10 bases remaining between them.

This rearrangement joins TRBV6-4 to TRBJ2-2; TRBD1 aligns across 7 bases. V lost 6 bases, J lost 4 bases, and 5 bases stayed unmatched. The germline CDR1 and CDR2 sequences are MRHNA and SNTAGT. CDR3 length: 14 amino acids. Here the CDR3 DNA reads TGTGCCAGCAGGAGGCAGGGGGTCACCGGGGAGCTGTTTTTT. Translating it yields CASRRQGVTGELFF.

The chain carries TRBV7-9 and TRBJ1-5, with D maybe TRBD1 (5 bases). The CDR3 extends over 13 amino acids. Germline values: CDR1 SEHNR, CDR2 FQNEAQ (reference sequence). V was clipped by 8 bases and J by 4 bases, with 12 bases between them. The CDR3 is CASAGAGNQPQHF. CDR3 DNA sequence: TGTGCCAGCGCTGGGGCGGGGAATCAGCCCCAGCATTTT.

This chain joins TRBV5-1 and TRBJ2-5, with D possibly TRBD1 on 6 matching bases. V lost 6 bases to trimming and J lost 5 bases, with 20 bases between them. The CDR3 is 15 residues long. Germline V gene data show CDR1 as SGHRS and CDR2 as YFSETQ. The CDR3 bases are TGCGCCAGCACCAAAGTCCCAGGGGCTGGGGAGACCCAGTACTTC. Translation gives CASTKVPGAGETQYF.

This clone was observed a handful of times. CDR3 loop: CAWSAREHQPQHF. CDR3 DNA sequence: TGTGCCTGGAGTGCCAGGGAGCATCAGCCCCAGCATTTT. The chain combines TRBV30 with TRBJ1-5; tentatively, D is TRBD1 (5 bases). Germline CDR1 reads GTSNPN; CDR2 reads SVGIG (reference sequence). V lost 1 base and J lost 5, with 9 bases in between. This CDR3 contains 13 residues.

The CDR3 DNA follows: TGCGCCAGCAGCTTGTTACAGCTGAACACTGAAGCTTTCTTT. Translation gives CASSLLQLNTEAFF. The chain has TRBV5-1 and TRBJ1-1; no clear D. Germline assignment: CDR1 SGHRS and CDR2 YFSETQ. The CDR3 extends over 14 amino acids. The ends were cut back, 1 base at V and 0 bases at J, with 7 bases in the middle.

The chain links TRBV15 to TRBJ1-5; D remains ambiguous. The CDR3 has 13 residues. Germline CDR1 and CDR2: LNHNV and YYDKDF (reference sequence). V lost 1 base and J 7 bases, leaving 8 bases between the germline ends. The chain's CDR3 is CATSRGGGQPQHF. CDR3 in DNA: TGTGCCACCAGCAGAGGGGGAGGGCAGCCCCAGCATTTT. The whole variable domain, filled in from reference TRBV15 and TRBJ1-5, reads DAMVIQNPRYQVTQFGKPVTLSCSQTLNHNVMYWYQQKSSQAPKLLFHYYDKDFNNEADTPDNFQSRRPNTSFCFLDIRSPGLGDTAMYLCATSRGGGQPQHFGDGTRLSIL.

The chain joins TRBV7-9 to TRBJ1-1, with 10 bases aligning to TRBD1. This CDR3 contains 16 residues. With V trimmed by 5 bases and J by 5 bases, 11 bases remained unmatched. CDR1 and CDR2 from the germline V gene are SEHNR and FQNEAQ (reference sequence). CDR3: CASSPLLGGQGTEAFF. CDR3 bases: TGTGCCAGCAGCCCCTTATTAGGGGGACAGGGGACTGAAGCTTTCTTT.

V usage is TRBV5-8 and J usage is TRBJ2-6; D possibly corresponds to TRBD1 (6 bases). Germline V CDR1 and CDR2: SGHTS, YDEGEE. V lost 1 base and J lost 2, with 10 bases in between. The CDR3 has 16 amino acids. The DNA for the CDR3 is TGTGCCAGCAGCTTGTGGGGGCCCGCTGGGGCCAACGTCCTGACTTTC. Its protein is CASSLWGPAGANVLTF.